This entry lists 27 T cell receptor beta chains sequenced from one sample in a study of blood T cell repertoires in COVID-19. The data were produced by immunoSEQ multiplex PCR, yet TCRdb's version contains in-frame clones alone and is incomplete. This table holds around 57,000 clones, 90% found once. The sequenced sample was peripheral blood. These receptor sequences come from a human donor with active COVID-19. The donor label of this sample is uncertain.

CDR3 nucleotides: TGCGCCAGCAGCTGGAGACAGGGGGCGGGGGAGCAGTACTTC. Translating it yields CASSWRQGAGEQYF. J is TRBJ2-7 and V is TRBV5-1, with TRBD1 identical over 10 bases. Germline V gene data show CDR1 as SGHRS and CDR2 as YFSETQ. V was clipped by 3 bases and J by 7 bases; unmatched bases: 7. The CDR3 is 14 amino acids. Filled out from reference TRBV5-1 and TRBJ2-7, the complete variable domain reads KAGVTQTPRYLIKTRGQQVTLSCSPISGHRSVSWYQQTPGQGLQFLFEYFSETQRNKGNFPGRFSGRQFSNSRSEMNVSTLELGDSALYLCASSWRQGAGEQYFGPGTRLTVT.

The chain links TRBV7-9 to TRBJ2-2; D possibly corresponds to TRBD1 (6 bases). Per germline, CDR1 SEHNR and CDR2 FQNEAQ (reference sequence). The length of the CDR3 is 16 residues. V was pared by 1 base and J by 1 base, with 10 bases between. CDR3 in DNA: TGTGCCAGCAGCTTAGGAGAAGGGGGGAACACCGGGGAGCTGTTTTTT. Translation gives CASSLGEGGNTGELFF.

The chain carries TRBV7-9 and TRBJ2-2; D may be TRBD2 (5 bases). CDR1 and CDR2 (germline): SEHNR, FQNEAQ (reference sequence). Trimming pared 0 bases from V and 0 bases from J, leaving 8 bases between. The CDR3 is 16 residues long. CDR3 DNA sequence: TGTGCCAGCAGCTTAGCGGAGGCCGCGAACACCGGGGAGCTGTTTTTT. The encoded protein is CASSLAEAANTGELFF.

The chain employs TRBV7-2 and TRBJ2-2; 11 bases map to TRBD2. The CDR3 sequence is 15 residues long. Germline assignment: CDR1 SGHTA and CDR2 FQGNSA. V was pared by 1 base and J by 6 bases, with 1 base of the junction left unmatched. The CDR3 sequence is CASSLELAGAGELFF. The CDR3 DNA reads TGTGCCAGCAGCTTAGAACTAGCGGGAGCCGGGGAGCTGTTTTTT.

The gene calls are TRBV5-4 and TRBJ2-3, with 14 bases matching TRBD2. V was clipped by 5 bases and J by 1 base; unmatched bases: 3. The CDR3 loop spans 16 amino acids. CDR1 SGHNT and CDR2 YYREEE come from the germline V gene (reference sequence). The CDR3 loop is CASSTGLAGGTDTQYF. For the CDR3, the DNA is TGTGCCAGCAGTACGGGACTAGCGGGGGGCACAGATACGCAGTATTTT.

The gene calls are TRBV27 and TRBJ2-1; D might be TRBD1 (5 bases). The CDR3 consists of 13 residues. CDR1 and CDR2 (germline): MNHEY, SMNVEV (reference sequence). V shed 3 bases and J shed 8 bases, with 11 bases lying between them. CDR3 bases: TGTGCCAGCAGTTTTTTGGCACAGGATGAGCAGTTCTTC. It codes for CASSFLAQDEQFF.

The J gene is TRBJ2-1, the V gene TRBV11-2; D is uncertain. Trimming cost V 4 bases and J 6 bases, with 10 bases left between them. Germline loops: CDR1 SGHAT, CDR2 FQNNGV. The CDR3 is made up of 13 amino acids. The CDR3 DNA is TGTGCCAGCAGCTCCCAGCAGGTCAATGAGCAGTTCTTC. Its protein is CASSSQQVNEQFF.

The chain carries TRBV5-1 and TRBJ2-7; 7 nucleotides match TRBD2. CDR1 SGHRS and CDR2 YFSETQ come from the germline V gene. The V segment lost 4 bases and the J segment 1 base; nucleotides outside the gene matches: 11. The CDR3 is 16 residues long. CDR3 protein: CASSADAGAGSYEQYF. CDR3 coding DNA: TGCGCCAGCAGCGCGGATGCGGGAGCGGGGTCCTACGAGCAGTACTTC.

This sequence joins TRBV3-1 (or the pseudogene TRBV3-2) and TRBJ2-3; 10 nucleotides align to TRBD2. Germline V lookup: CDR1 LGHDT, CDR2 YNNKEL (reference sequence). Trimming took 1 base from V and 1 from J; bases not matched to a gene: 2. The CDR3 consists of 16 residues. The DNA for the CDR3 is TGTGCCAGCAGCCAAGTTCTAGCGGGAGGCACAGATACGCAGTATTTT. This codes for CASSQVLAGGTDTQYF.

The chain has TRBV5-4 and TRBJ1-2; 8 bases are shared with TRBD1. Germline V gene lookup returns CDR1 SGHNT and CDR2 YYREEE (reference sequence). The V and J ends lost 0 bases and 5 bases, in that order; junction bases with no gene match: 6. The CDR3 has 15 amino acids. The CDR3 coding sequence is TGTGCCAGCAGCTTGGCTGGGCAGGGGGCATATGGCTACACCTTC. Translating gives CASSLAGQGAYGYTF.

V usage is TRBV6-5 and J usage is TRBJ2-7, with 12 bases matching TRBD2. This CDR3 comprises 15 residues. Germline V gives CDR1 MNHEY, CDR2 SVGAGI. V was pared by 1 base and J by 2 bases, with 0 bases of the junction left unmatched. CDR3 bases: TGTGCCAGCAGTTACTGGACTAGCGGGACCTACGAGCAGTACTTC. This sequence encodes CASSYWTSGTYEQYF.

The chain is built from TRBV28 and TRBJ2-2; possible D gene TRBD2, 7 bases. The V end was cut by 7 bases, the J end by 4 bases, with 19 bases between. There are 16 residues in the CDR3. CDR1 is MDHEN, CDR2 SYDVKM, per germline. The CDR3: CASTMGGGAITGELFF. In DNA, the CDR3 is TGTGCCAGCACCATGGGAGGGGGGGCGATCACCGGGGAGCTGTTTTTT.

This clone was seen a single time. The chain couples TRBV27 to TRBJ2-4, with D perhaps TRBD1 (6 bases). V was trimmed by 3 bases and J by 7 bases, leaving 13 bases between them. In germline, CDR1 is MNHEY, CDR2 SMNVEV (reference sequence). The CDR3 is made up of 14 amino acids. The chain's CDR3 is CASSLRQGTNIQYF. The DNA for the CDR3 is TGTGCCAGCAGTTTGCGGCAGGGGACGAACATTCAGTACTTC.

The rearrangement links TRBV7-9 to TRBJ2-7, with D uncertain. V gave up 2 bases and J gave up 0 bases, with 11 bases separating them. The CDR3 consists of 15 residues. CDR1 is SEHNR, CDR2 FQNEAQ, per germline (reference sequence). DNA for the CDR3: TGTGCCAGCAGCTTAAGTGGCACAGTCTCCTACGAGCAGTACTTC. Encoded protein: CASSLSGTVSYEQYF.

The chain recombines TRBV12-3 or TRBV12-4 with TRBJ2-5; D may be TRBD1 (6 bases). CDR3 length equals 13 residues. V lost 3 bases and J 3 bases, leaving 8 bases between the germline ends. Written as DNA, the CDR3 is TGTGCCAGCAGTTTCAGGACAGAAGAGACCCAGTACTTC. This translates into CASSFRTEETQYF.

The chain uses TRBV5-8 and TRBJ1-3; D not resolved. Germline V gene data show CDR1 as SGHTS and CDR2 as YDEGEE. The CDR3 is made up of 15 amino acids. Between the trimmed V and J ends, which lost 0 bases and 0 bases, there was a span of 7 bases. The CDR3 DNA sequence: TGTGCCAGCAGCTTGGGAGTTGCCTCTGGAAACACCATATATTTT. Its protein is CASSLGVASGNTIYF.

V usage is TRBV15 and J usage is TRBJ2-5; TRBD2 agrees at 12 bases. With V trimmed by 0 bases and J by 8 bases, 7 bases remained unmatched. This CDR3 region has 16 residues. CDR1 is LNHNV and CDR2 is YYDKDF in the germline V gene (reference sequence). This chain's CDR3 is CATSRDLTSGGPTQYF. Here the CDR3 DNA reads TGTGCCACCAGCAGAGATCTGACTAGCGGGGGCCCAACCCAGTACTTC. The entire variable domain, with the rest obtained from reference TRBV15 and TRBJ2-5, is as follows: DAMVIQNPRYQVTQFGKPVTLSCSQTLNHNVMYWYQQKSSQAPKLLFHYYDKDFNNEADTPDNFQSRRPNTSFCFLDIRSPGLGDTAMYLCATSRDLTSGGPTQYFGPGTRLLVL.

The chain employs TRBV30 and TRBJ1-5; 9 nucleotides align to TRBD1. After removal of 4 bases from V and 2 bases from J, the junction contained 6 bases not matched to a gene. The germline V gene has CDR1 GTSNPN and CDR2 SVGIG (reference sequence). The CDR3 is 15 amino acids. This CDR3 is CAWKVRDRGNQPQHF. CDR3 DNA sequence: TGTGCCTGGAAAGTCCGGGACAGGGGCAATCAGCCCCAGCATTTT.

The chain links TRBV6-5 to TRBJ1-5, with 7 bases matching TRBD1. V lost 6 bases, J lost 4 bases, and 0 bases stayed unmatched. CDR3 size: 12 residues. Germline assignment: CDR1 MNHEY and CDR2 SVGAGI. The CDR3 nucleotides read TGTGCCAGCAGACAGGGGAATCAGCCCCAGCATTTT. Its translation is CASRQGNQPQHF.

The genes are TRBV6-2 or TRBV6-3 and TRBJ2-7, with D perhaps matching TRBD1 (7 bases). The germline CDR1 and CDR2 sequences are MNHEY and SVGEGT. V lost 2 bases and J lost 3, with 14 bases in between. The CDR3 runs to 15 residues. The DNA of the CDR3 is TGTGCCAGCAGTTACGGGGGGACAGAATACTACGAGCAGTACTTC. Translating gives CASSYGGTEYYEQYF.

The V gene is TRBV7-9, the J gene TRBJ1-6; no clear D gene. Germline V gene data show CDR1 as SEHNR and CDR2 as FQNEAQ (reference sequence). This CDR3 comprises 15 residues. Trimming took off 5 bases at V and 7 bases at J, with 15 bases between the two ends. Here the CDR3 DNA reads TGTGCCAGCAGCCCTGACGGAGCTCCCAATTCACCCCTCCACTTT. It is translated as CASSPDGAPNSPLHF.

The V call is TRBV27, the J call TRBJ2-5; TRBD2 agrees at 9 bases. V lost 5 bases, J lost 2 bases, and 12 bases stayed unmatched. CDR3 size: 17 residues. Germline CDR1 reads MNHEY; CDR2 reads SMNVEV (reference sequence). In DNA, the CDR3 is TGTGCCAGCAGTCCGCCCCCCCGGACTAGCGATCAAGAGACCCAGTACTTC. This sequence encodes CASSPPPRTSDQETQYF.

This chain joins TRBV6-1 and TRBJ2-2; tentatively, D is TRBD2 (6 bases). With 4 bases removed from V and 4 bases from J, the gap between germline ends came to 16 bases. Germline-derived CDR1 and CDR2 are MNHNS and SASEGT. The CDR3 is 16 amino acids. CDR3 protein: CASSGGTQRGTGELFF. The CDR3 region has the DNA TGTGCCAGCAGTGGGGGGACTCAAAGGGGCACCGGGGAGCTGTTTTTT.

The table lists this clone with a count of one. The CDR3 sequence: CASTLDRDTDTQYF. CDR3 bases: TGTGCCAGCACCTTAGACAGGGACACAGATACGCAGTATTTT. The V and J genes are TRBV27 and TRBJ2-3; TRBD1 matches at 7 bases. CDR1 MNHEY and CDR2 SMNVEV come from the germline V gene (reference sequence). CDR3 length: 14 residues. Losses at the gene ends were 7 bases for V and 2 bases for J; bases not matched to a gene: 6.

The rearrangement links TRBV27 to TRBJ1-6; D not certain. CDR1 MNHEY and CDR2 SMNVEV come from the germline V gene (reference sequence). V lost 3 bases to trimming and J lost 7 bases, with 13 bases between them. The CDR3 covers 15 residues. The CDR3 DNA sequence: TGTGCCAGCAGTTTCGAGGTACCCTTCAATTCACCCCTCCACTTT. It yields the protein CASSFEVPFNSPLHF.

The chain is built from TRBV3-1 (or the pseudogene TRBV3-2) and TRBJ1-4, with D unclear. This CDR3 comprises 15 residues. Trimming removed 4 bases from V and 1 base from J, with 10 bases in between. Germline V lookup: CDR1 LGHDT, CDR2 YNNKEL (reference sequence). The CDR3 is CASSRSGLTNEKLFF. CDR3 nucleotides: TGTGCCAGCAGCCGGAGCGGGTTAACTAATGAAAAACTGTTTTTT.

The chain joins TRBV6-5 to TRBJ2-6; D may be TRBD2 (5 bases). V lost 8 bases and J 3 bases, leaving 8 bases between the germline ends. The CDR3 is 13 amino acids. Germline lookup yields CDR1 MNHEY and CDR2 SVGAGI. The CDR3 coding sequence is TGTGCCAGCCGCGAGGGTGGGGCCAACGTCCTGACTTTC. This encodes CASREGGANVLTF.